This note documents a single T cell receptor beta chain sequence. Its antigen is undetermined. Germline V CDR1 and CDR2: MNHEY, SVGAGI. This CDR3 is 16 amino acids long. The data stem from a study of blood T cells in healthy people across ages. Overall study findings and caveats: Nothing was known about donor CMV status, and this possibly confounded expanded clonotype changes.

Each donor was a healthy Caucasian individual from Russia, aged 6 to 90. Alongside a J-beta primer mix, a sample-barcoded 5' primer served in a second PCR lasting roughly 6 to 11 cycles. Each cDNA molecule was tagged by a template-switch adaptor that had 12 random nucleotides. TCRdb reanalysed the 5' RACE reads using MiXCR and keeps one entry per CDR3 protein. The data show about 730,000 distinct CDR3 sequences, 40% to 45% seen once. This TCR was recovered from a woman aged 55-69 years in good health. The specimen sequenced was blood. The chain joins TRBV6-5 to TRBJ2-4, with 7 bases aligning to TRBD1. The DNA end lines up better with TRBJ2-5; the J call may be wrong. The CDR3, as DNA: TGTGCCAGCAGTTATTCGAACAGGGGATATCAAGAGACCCAGTACTTC. Translation gives CASSYSNRGYQETQYF.